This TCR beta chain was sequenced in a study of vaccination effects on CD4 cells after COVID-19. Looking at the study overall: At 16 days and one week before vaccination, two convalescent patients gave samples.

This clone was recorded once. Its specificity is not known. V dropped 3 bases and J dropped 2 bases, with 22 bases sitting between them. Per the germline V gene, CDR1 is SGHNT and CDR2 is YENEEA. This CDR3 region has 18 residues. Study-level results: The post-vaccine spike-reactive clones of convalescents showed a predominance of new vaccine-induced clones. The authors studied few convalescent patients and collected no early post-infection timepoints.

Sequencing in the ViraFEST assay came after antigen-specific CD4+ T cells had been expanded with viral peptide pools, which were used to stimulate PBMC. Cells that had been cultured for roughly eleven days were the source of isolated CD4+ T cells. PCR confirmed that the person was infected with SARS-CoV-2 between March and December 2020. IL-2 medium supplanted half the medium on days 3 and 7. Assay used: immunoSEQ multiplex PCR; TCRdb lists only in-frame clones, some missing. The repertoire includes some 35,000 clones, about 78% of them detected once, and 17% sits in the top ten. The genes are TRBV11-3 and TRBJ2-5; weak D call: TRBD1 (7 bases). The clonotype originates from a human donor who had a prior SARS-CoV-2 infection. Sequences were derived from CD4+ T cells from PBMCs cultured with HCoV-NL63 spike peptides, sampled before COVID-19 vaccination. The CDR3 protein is CASSFQRFGGTEQETQYF. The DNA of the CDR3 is TGTGCCAGCAGCTTTCAGCGTTTCGGAGGGACAGAACAAGAGACCCAGTACTTC. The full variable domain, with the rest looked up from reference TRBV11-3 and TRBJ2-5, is EAGVVQSPRYKIIEKKQPVAFWCNPISGHNTLYWYLQNLGQGPELLIRYENEEAVDDSQLPKDRFSAERLKGVDSTLKIQPAELGDSAVYLCASSFQRFGGTEQETQYFGPGTRLLVL.